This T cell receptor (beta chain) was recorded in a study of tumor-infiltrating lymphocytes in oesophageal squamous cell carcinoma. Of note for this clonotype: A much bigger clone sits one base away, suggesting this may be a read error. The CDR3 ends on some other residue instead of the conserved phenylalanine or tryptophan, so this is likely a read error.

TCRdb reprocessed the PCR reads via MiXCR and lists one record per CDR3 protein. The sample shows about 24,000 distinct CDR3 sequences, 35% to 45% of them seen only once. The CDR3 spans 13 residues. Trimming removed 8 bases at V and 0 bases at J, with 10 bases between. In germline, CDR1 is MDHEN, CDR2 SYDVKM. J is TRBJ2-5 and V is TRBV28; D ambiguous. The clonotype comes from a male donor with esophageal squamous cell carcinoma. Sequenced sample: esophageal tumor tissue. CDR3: CASGVSNQETQYS. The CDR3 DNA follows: TGTGCCAGCGGAGTAAGCAACCAAGAGACCCAGTACTCC.